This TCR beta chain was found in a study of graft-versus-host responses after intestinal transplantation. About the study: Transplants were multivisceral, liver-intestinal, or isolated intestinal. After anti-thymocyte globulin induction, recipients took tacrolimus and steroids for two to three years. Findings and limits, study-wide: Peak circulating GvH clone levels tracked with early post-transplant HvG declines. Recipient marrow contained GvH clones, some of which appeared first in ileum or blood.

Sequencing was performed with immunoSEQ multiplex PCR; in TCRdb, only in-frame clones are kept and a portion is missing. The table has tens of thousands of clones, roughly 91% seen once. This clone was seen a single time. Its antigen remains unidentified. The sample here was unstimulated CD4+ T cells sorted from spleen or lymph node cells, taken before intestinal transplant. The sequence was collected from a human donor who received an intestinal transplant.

CDR3 in amino acids: CASTWTGNSYEQYF. In DNA, the CDR3 is TGTGCCAGCACCTGGACAGGGAACTCCTACGAGCAGTACTTC. The chain uses TRBV6-6 and TRBJ2-7; 8 bases fit TRBD1. The ends lost 7 bases at V and 0 bases at J; junction bases unmatched: 5. Germline loops: CDR1 MNHNY, CDR2 SVGAGI (reference sequence). The CDR3 contains 14 residues.